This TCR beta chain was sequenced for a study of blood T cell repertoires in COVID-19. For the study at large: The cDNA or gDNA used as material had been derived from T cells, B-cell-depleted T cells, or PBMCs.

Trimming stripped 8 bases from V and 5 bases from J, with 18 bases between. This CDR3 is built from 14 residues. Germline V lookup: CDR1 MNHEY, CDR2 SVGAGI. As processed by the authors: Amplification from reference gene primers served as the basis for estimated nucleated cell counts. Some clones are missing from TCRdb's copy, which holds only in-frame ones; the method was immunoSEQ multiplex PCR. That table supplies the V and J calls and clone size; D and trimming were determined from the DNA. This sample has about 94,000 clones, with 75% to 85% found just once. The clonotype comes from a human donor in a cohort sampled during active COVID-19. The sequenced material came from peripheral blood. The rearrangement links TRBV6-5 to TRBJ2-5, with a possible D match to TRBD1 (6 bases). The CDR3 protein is CASEETGRGETQYF. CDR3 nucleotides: TGTGCCAGCGAGGAGACAGGAAGGGGGGAGACCCAGTACTTC.